This T cell receptor (beta chain) is from a study of cytomegalovirus exposure and HLA in healthy donors. Measured with immunoSEQ multiplex PCR; TCRdb has only the in-frame clones, and not every one. The table shows about 190,000 clones, with 84% occurring only once. It was the roughly 110-subject validation cohort, separate from the approximately 680-subject first cohort, to which the donors belonged. The count of this clone is one. Sample: PBMCs. This receptor was obtained from a man aged 18-30 years in good health and CMV-seropositive.

DNA for the CDR3: TGTGCCAGCAGTGAAGGTGGGAGGGCCGATCAGCCCCAGCATTTT. This sequence encodes CASSEGGRADQPQHF. The chain couples TRBV6-1 to TRBJ1-5; D remains ambiguous. V was trimmed by 1 base and J by 5 bases, leaving 12 bases between them. The CDR3 length is 15 residues. Looked up from germline, CDR1 is MNHNS and CDR2 is SASEGT.